This note documents a single T cell receptor (beta chain) sequence. Repertoires were generated with immunoSEQ multiplex PCR, while TCRdb's copy carries only in-frame clones and drops some. The profile shows over 2 million clones, about 95% of them singletons. The CDR3 sequence is 15 residues long. V lost 3 bases, J lost 2 bases, and 11 bases lay in between. Per germline, CDR1 MGHRA and CDR2 YSYEKL. This record belongs to a study of shared clonotypes between healthy human individuals. The naive CD8 population came from CD45RO-negative cells selected for CCR7, without terminally differentiated effector memory CD45RA+ cells.

The sequence was obtained from a man aged 18 to 29 in good health. This sequence joins TRBV4-1 and TRBJ2-1; D may be TRBD1 or TRBD2 (5 bases each). The sequenced sample consisted of naive CD8+ T cells sorted from blood. The CDR3 coding sequence is TGCGCCAGCAGCCATCCGGGGCCAACCTACAATGAGCAGTTCTTC. It specifies CASSHPGPTYNEQFF.